These T cell receptor beta chains were read from a single sample in a study of immune evolution from preneoplasia to lung adenocarcinoma. Measured with immunoSEQ multiplex PCR; TCRdb has only the in-frame clones, and not every one. The data show some 4,800 clones, over 70% seen once. Sequencing used FFPE adjacent normal lung tissue. These receptors all come from a donor aged 70 or over with lung adenocarcinoma. CDR3s include the opening cysteine and the closing phenylalanine or tryptophan. The D gene is left open where the match is weak. Size is stated for part of the rows, as once, few or many counts, or as a class when the clone is expanded.

j_call	v_call	clone_size	d_call	cdr3_aa	cdr3_nt
TRBJ2-7	TRBV18	.	.	CASSPRSDTYEQYF	TGTGCCAGCTCACCAAGATCGGACACATACGAGCAGTACTTC
TRBJ2-1	TRBV7-9	.	TRBD1	CASSYPGQGNEQFF	TGTGCCAGCAGTTATCCGGGACAGGGGAATGAGCAGTTCTTC
TRBJ2-5	TRBV6-6	.	TRBD2	CASSGTTQETQYF	TGTGCCAGTTCAGGGACTACCCAAGAGACCCAGTACTTC
TRBJ1-4	TRBV30	.	TRBD1	CAWRAPDREGEKLFF	TGTGCCTGGAGAGCACCAGACAGGGAGGGTGAAAAACTGTTTTTT
TRBJ2-5	TRBV7-6	.	TRBD2	CASSYSGTGGETQYF	TGTGCCAGCAGCTATAGCGGTACGGGAGGGGAGACCCAGTACTTC
TRBJ2-4	TRBV9	.	.	CASSGLKNIQYF	TGTGCCAGCAGCGGACTTAAAAACATTCAGTACTTC
TRBJ2-5	TRBV7-8	.	TRBD2	CASSPPGGLAEETQYF	TGTGCCAGCAGCCCCCCCGGGGGACTAGCGGAAGAGACCCAGTACTTC
TRBJ1-1	TRBV5-1	.	.	CASSISGNTEAFF	TGCGCCAGCAGCATCTCGGGGAACACTGAAGCTTTCTTT
TRBJ2-2	TRBV29-1	few	TRBD2	CSATSPANTGELFF	TGCAGCGCGACTAGCCCCGCGAACACCGGGGAGCTGTTTTTT
TRBJ2-1	TRBV27	.	.	CASAPQGLVRSYNEQFF	TGTGCCAGCGCCCCTCAGGGGCTGGTGAGGTCCTACAATGAGCAGTTCTTC
TRBJ1-2	TRBV7-9	.	TRBD1	CASSPGTVANYGYTF	TGTGCCAGCAGCCCCGGGACAGTCGCCAACTATGGCTACACCTTC
TRBJ2-7	TRBV29-1	.	TRBD1	CSVGDRGAQYF	TGCAGCGTTGGGGACAGGGGGGCGCAGTACTTC
TRBJ1-4	TRBV5-6	.	.	CASSAVGGGSTNEKLFF	TGTGCCAGCAGCGCGGTGGGCGGGGGTAGCACTAATGAAAAACTGTTTTTT
TRBJ2-7	TRBV11-2	.	.	CASSPRRQTDEQYF	TGTGCCAGCAGCCCCAGGCGGCAGACCGACGAGCAGTACTTC
TRBJ2-7	TRBV7-2	.	.	CASSPLLSIGEQYF	TGTGCCAGCAGCCCCCTCCTTAGTATAGGGGAGCAGTACTTC
TRBJ1-1	TRBV9	.	.	CASSVEENTEAFF	TGTGCCAGCAGCGTAGAGGAGAACACTGAAGCTTTCTTT
TRBJ1-2	TRBV6-1	few	.	CAKTPQGIYGYTF	TGTGCCAAAACCCCACAAGGGATCTATGGCTACACCTTC
TRBJ2-7	TRBV11-2	.	TRBD2	CASRWTSGRATYEQYF	TGTGCCAGCAGGTGGACTAGCGGGAGGGCCACCTACGAGCAGTACTTC
TRBJ1-5	TRBV4-2	.	.	CASSQRWGQAQHF	TGTGCCAGCTCACAGAGGTGGGGCCAGGCCCAGCATTTT
TRBJ1-1	TRBV29-1	.	.	CSVEDRAGSISEAFF	TGCAGCGTTGAAGATCGGGCAGGGAGTATTTCTGAAGCTTTCTTT
TRBJ2-3	TRBV7-2	.	.	CASSFSRASTDTQYF	TGTGCCAGCAGCTTTTCCCGAGCTAGCACAGATACGCAGTATTTT
TRBJ2-3	TRBV6-5	.	.	CASRRPATDTQYF	TGTGCCAGCCGTCGACCGGCTACAGATACGCAGTATTTT
TRBJ1-2	TRBV6-5	once	.	CASSYLERDSDSGYTF	TGTGCCAGCAGTTACCTTGAACGGGACTCCGACTCTGGCTACACCTTC
TRBJ1-1	TRBV6-1	few	.	CASSELRERTEAFF	TGTGCCAGCAGTGAATTGAGGGAGCGAACTGAAGCTTTCTTT
TRBJ2-3	TRBV2	.	.	CASSEESTDTQYF	TGTGCCAGCAGTGAAGAGTCCACAGATACGCAGTATTTT
TRBJ1-2	TRBV30	.	.	CAWIRGYGYTF	TGTGCCTGGATCAGAGGCTATGGCTACACCTTC
TRBJ2-5	TRBV5-1	.	TRBD2	CASSLAGVSQETQYF	TGCGCCAGCAGCCTAGCGGGAGTGTCACAAGAGACCCAGTACTTC
TRBJ1-1	TRBV7-9	.	.	CASSSTGNTEAFF	TGTGCCAGCAGCTCTACAGGGAACACTGAAGCTTTCTTT
TRBJ2-1	TRBV7-2	few	TRBD2	CASSLQAGTGNEQFF	TGTGCCAGCAGCTTACAAGCGGGAACGGGTAATGAGCAGTTCTTC
TRBJ2-5	TRBV5-1	.	.	CASSLNVAEQETQYF	TGCGCCAGCAGCTTGAACGTCGCGGAACAAGAGACCCAGTACTTC
TRBJ2-7	TRBV5-4	.	.	CASSSSGMGREQYF	TGTGCCAGCAGCTCCTCCGGGATGGGGAGGGAGCAGTACTTC
TRBJ2-1	TRBV5-1	once	.	CASSPTNANYNEQFF	TGCGCCAGCAGCCCTACTAATGCGAACTACAATGAGCAGTTCTTC
TRBJ2-7	TRBV10-2	.	TRBD2	CASSPGLAGTYEQYF	TGCGCCAGCAGTCCGGGACTAGCGGGAACCTACGAGCAGTACTTC
TRBJ1-5	TRBV6-5	.	.	CASSPVRGSNQPQHF	TGTGCCAGCAGTCCCGTCAGGGGTAGCAATCAGCCCCAGCATTTT
TRBJ2-1	TRBV7-9	.	.	CASSLANAPGEQFF	TGTGCCAGCAGCTTAGCGAACGCCCCAGGTGAGCAGTTCTTC
TRBJ2-1	TRBV5-4	.	.	CASRHWNGGLNNEQFF	TGTGCCAGCAGACACTGGAATGGCGGGTTAAACAATGAGCAGTTCTTC
TRBJ1-1	TRBV5-1	once	TRBD1	CASSWTGVMNTEAFF	TGCGCCAGCAGTTGGACAGGGGTTATGAACACTGAAGCTTTCTTT
TRBJ2-1	TRBV25-1	.	.	CASSEYTNEQFF	TGTGCCAGCAGTGAATATACGAATGAGCAGTTCTTC
TRBJ2-7	TRBV11-2	.	.	CASAPRQAYEQYF	TGTGCCAGTGCACCTAGACAGGCCTACGAGCAGTACTTC
TRBJ2-2	TRBV4-2	.	TRBD2	CASSSGLAGVPGELFF	TGTGCCAGCAGCTCGGGACTAGCGGGAGTACCCGGGGAGCTGTTTTTT